The subject of this entry is one T cell receptor beta chain. How the authors handled the data: Reference gene primer amplification gave estimated nucleated cell counts. Generated by immunoSEQ multiplex PCR, the TCRdb table keeps only in-frame clones and is missing some. The DNA gave D and trimming, while V, J and clone size come from that table. The sample includes about 120,000 clones, around 89% of them seen just once. The CDR3 sequence is 13 residues long. Trimming removed 4 bases from V and 7 bases from J; junction bases left unmatched: 6. These data belong to a study of blood T cell repertoires in COVID-19. Study summary: Samples came from the United States, Italy and Spain, spanning acute and convalescent COVID-19. T cells, B-cell-depleted T cells, or PBMCs supplied cDNA or gDNA.

The chain has TRBV12-3 or TRBV12-4 and TRBJ1-1, with TRBD1 matching over 7 bases. The sample was peripheral blood. This clonotype originated in a human donor with acute or convalescent COVID-19. The donor label of this sample is uncertain. The CDR3 sequence: CASSSGGSVEAFF. The CDR3 nucleotides are TGTGCCAGCAGTTCAGGGGGATCGGTTGAAGCTTTCTTT.